This T cell receptor beta chain stems from a study of blood T cell repertoires in COVID-19. Across the whole study: Some COVID-19 samples were acute and others convalescent; all came from the United States, Italy and Spain. Sample material is recorded as cDNA or gDNA derived from T cells, B-cell-depleted T cells, or PBMCs.

As processed by the authors: Amplification from reference gene primers served as the basis for estimated nucleated cell counts. Profiling relied on immunoSEQ multiplex PCR, and the TCRdb table lists in-frame clones only, not all of them. For V, J and clone size, that table is used; D and trimming come from the DNA. The sample yields 50,000 to 85,000 clones, about 91% seen once. There are 13 residues in the CDR3. Germline CDR1 reads SGHAT; CDR2 reads FQNNGV. The V end was cut by 3 bases, the J end by 3 bases, with 9 bases between. The sequenced material came from peripheral blood. The genes are TRBV11-2 and TRBJ2-7; D gene ambiguous. This sequence originates from a human donor in a cohort sampled during active COVID-19. CDR3 DNA sequence: TGTGCCAGCAGCTTGGGCAACAACTACGAGCAGTACTTC. Amino acids: CASSLGNNYEQYF.